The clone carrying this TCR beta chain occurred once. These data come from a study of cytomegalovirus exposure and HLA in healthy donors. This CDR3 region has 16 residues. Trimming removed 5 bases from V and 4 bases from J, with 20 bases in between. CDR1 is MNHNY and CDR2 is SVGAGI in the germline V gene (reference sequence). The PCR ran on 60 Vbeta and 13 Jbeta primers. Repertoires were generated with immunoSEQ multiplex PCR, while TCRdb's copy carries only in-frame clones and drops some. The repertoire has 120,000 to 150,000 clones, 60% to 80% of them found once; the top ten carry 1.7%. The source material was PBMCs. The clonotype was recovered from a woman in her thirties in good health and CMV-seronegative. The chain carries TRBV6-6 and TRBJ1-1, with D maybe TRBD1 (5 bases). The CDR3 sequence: CASSRRLLGAFTEAFF. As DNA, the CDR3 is TGTGCCAGCAGTAGACGATTGTTAGGGGCTTTCACTGAAGCTTTCTTT.